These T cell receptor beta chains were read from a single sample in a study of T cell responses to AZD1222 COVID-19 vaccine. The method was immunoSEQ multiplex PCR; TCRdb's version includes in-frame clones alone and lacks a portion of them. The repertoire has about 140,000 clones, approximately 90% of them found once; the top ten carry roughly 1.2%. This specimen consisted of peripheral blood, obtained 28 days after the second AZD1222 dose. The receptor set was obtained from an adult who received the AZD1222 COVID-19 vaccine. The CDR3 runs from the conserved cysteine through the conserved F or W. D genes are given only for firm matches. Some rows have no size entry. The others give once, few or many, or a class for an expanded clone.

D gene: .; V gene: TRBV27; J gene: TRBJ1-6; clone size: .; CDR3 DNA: TGTGCCAGCAGTTTAGGGCCAGATTCACCCCTCCACTTT; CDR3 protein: CASSLGPDSPLHF
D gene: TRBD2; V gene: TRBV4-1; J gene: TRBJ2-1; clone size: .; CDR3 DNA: TGCGCCAGCAGCCCCGGGAGGGGCGTTTCCGATGAGCAGTTCTTC; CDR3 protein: CASSPGRGVSDEQFF
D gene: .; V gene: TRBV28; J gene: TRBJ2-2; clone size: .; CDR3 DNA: TGTGCCAGGATAAAGTCCGGGGAGCTGTTTTTT; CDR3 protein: CARIKSGELFF
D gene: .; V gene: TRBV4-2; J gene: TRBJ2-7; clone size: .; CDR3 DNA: TGTGCCAGCAGCCGAGGGGGAGGACAGGCTAACTACGAGCAGTACTTC; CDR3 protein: CASSRGGGQANYEQYF
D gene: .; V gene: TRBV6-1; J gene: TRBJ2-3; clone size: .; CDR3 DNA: TGTGCCAGCAGTGAAGCGTTAGGGGGATATACGCAGTATTTT; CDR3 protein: CASSEALGGYTQYF
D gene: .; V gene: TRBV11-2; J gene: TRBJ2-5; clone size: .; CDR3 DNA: TGTGCCAGCAGCTTAGAGATAAAACAAGAGACCCAGTACTTC; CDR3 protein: CASSLEIKQETQYF
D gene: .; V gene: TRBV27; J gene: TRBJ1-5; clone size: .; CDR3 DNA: TGTGCCAGCAGTTTTATCGGGCCTGGATATCAGCCCCAGCATTTT; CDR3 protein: CASSFIGPGYQPQHF
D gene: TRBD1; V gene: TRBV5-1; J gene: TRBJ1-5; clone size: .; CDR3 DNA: TGCGCCAGCAGCTTGGGTGGGACAGGGGAGGTTCAGCCCCAGCATTTT; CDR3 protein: CASSLGGTGEVQPQHF
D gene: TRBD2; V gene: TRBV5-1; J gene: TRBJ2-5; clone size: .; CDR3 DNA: TGCGCCAGCAGCTTGGGAGGAAGCGGGAGGTCGGAGACCCAGTACTTC; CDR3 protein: CASSLGGSGRSETQYF
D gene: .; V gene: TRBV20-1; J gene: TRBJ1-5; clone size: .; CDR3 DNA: TGCAGTGCTAGTGGGGGCAATAGCAATCAGCCCCAGCATTTT; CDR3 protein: CSASGGNSNQPQHF
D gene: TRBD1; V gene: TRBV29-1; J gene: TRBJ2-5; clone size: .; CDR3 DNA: TGCAGCGTTGAAGAGACAGGGGGCGCGGAGACCCAGTACTTC; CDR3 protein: CSVEETGGAETQYF
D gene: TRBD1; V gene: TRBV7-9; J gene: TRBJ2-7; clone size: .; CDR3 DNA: TGTGCCAGCAGCCCACCGGGACAGGGGGCGGCCGAGCAGTACTTC; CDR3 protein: CASSPPGQGAAEQYF
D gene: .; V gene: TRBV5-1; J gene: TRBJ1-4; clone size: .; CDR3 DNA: TGCGCCAGCAGCTCCGGTGGGGGAATTAATGAAAAACTGTTTTTT; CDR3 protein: CASSSGGGINEKLFF
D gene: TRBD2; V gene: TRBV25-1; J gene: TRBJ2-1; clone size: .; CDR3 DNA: TGTGCCAGCAGTGAGATCGGGACTAGCGGGCCCAATGAGCAGTTCTTC; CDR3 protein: CASSEIGTSGPNEQFF
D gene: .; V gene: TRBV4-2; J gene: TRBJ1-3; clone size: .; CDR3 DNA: TGTGCCAGCAGCCAAGATACCGGACATGGAGGAAACACCATATATTTT; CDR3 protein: CASSQDTGHGGNTIYF
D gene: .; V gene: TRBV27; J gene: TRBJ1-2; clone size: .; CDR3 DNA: TGTGCCAGCAGGGGGAAGTCGGATGGCTACACCTTC; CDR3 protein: CASRGKSDGYTF
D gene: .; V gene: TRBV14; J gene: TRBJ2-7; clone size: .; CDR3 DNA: TGTGCCAGCAGCCAAGATCAGGGATATCCCTACGAGCAGTACTTC; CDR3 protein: CASSQDQGYPYEQYF
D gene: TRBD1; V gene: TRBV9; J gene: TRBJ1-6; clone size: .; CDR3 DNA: TGTGCCAGCAGCGTGACAGGGCCTAATTCACCCCTCCACTTT; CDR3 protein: CASSVTGPNSPLHF
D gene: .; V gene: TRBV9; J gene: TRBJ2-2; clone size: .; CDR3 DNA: TGTGCCAGCAGCCCCCCAAGCCAGATGACCGGGGAGCTGTTTTTT; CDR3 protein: CASSPPSQMTGELFF
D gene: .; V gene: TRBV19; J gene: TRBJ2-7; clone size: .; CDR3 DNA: TGTGCCAGTAGTATTAGGAACGAGCAGTACTTC; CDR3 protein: CASSIRNEQYF
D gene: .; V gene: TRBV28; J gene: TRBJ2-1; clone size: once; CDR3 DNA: TGTGCCAGCAGTCCTGGCGGGACCACAAATGAGCAGTTCTTC; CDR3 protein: CASSPGGTTNEQFF
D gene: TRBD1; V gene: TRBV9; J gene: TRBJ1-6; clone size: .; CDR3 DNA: TGTGCCAGCAGCGTATCCGGGACAGATAATTCACCCCTCCACTTT; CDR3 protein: CASSVSGTDNSPLHF
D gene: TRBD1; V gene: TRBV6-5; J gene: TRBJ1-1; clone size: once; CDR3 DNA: TGTGCCAGCAGTTATCCGGGACAGGGAGCCACTGAAGCTTTCTTT; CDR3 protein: CASSYPGQGATEAFF
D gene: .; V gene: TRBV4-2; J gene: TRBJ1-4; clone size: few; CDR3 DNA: TGTGCCAGCAGCCAAGGCGACATCACTAATGAAAAACTGTTTTTT; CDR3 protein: CASSQGDITNEKLFF
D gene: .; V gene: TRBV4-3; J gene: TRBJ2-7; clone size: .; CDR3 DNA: TGCGCCAGCAGCCAAAGTATTCAGGTCTCCTACGAGCAGTACTTC; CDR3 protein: CASSQSIQVSYEQYF
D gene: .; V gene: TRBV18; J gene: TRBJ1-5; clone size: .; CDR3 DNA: TGTGCCAGCTCACCAGAAGGTAGGGGTGGCAATCAGCCCCAGCATTTT; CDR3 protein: CASSPEGRGGNQPQHF
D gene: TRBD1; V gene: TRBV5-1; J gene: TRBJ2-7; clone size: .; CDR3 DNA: TGCGCCAGCAGCTTGGGACCCACAGGGGCTCGGTACGAGCAGTACTTC; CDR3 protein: CASSLGPTGARYEQYF
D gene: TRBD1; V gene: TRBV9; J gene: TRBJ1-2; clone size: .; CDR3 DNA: TGTGCCAGCAGAGGGACAGGGCAAGGCTACACCTTC; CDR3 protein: CASRGTGQGYTF
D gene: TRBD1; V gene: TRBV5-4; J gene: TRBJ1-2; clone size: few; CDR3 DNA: TGTGCCAGCAGCTCCACTGGGACAGGGGGCGGTGAAGTCTATGGCTACACCTTC; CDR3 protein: CASSSTGTGGGEVYGYTF
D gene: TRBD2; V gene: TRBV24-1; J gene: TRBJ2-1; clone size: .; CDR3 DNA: TGTGCCACCAGTGACCCCGGGAGGGGTGAGCAGTTCTTC; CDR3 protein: CATSDPGRGEQFF
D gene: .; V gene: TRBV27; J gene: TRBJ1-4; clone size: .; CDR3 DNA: TGTGCCAGTGGAGGGCTCCGTAATGAAAAACTGTTTTTT; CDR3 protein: CASGGLRNEKLFF
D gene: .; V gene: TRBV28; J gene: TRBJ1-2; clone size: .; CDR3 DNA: TGTGCCAGCAGTTTGGCGAACACGTACTATGGCTACACCTTC; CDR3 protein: CASSLANTYYGYTF
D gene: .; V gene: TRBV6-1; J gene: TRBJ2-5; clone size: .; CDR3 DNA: TGTGCCAGCAGTGAAGGGGGGTGGTTTATGGTGGAGACCCAGTACTTC; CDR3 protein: CASSEGGWFMVETQYF
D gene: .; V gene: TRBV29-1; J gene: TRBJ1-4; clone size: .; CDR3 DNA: TGCAGCGTTGCCCCTTCTGGGGGCATGGAAAAACTGTTTTTT; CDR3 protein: CSVAPSGGMEKLFF
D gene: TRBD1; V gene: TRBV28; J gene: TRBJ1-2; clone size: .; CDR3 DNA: TGTGCCAGCAGCCTGACAGGGGGCTATGGCTACACCTTC; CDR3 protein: CASSLTGGYGYTF
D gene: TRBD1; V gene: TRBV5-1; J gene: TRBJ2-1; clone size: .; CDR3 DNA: TGCGCCAGCAGCTCGGTGGGGCTTTTGACAGGGGGCTGGAATGAGCAGTTCTTC; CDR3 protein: CASSSVGLLTGGWNEQFF
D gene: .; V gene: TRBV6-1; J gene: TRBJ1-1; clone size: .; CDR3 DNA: TGTGCCAGCAGTGACCAGGAATGGAGTTGGACTGAAGCTTTCTTT; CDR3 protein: CASSDQEWSWTEAFF
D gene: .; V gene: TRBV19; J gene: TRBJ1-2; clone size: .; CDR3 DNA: TGTGCCAGTAGTAGGGACGGACGTTCTTATACCTTC; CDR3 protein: CASSRDGRSYTF
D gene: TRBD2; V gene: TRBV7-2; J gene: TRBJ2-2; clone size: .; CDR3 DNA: TGTGCCAGCAGCTCTCTAGCGGGACCCGAACACCGGGGAGCTGTTTTT; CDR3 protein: CASSSLAGPEHRGAVF
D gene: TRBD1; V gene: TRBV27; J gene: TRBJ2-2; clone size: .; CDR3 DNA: TGTGCCAGCAGTCACAGGGGGGCGACCGGGGAGCTGTTTTTT; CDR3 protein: CASSHRGATGELFF
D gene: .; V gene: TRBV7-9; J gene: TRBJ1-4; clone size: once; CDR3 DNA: TGTGCCAGCAGCTTATCAGGGGCAGGTGAAAAACTGTTTTTT; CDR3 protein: CASSLSGAGEKLFF
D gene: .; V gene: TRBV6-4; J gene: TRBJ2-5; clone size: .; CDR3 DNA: TGTGCCAGCAGTGAGAGATCGGGGGTGGAGACCCAGTACTTC; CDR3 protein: CASSERSGVETQYF
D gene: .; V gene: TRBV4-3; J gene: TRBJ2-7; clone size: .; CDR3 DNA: TGCGCCAGCAGCCAAGATTACCCGGGGGAAAGTGGCTACGAGCAGTACTTC; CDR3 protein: CASSQDYPGESGYEQYF
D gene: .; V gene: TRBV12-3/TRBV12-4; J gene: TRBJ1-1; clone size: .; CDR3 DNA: TGTGCCAGCAGTCCGGCGGGGTGGCCTGAAGCTTTCTTT; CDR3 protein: CASSPAGWPEAFF
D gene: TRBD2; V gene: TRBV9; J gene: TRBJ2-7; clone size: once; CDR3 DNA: TGTGCCACGGGGGGGACACCGACCGGGGAGCAGTACTTC; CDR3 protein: CATGGTPTGEQYF
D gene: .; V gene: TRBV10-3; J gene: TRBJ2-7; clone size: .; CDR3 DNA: TGTGCCATCAGTGGATTCACCTACGAGCAGTACTTC; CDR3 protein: CAISGFTYEQYF